The 21 T cell receptor beta chains below come from one sample, sequenced in a study of CD8+ T cells in alopecia areata. RNA was extracted and reverse transcribed into cDNA as the sequencing template. Libraries were prepared by immunoSEQ multiplex PCR; TCRdb keeps only in-frame clonotypes and omits some of them. The sample has tens of thousands of clones, 50% to 75% seen once; the top ten hold more than 15%. Sequencing used CD8+ T cells sorted from blood, obtained at week 0. The receptors here all came from a human donor with alopecia areata.

This chain links TRBV5-1 with TRBJ1-5; D perhaps matches TRBD1 (5 bases). Trimming removed 0 bases at V and 5 bases at J, with 9 bases between. The CDR3 runs 14 residues. Germline assignment: CDR1 SGHRS and CDR2 YFSETQ. CDR3 loop: CASSLESGDQPQHF. The CDR3 DNA is TGCGCCAGCAGCTTGGAATCGGGGGATCAGCCCCAGCATTTT. The full variable domain, rest sourced from reference TRBV5-1 and TRBJ1-5, is KAGVTQTPRYLIKTRGQQVTLSCSPISGHRSVSWYQQTPGQGLQFLFEYFSETQRNKGNFPGRFSGRQFSNSRSEMNVSTLELGDSALYLCASSLESGDQPQHFGDGTRLSIL.

The V gene is TRBV15, the J gene TRBJ1-2; D not resolved. CDR1 is LNHNV and CDR2 is YYDKDF in the germline V gene (reference sequence). Trimming stripped 3 bases from V and 6 bases from J, with 11 bases between. The CDR3 sequence is 13 residues long. CDR3 coding DNA: TGTGCCACCAGCAGGCGTGGTACGGATGGCTACACCTTC. Translation: CATSRRGTDGYTF.

This rearrangement joins TRBV4-3 to TRBJ2-6, with D perhaps TRBD1 (5 bases). Germline V gene lookup returns CDR1 LGHNA and CDR2 YSLEER. The V end was cut by 4 bases, the J end by 0 bases, with 10 bases between. CDR3 length: 16 amino acids. The CDR3 sequence is CASSPQTDSGANVLTF. As DNA, the CDR3 is TGCGCCAGCAGCCCTCAGACAGACTCTGGGGCCAACGTCCTGACTTTC.

This clone was detected once. The CDR3 DNA reads TGTGCCAGCAGGAACCGGGGGACCTACGAGCAGTACTTC. Its translation: CASRNRGTYEQYF. The chain carries TRBV27 and TRBJ2-7, with D perhaps TRBD2 (6 bases). V gave up 6 bases and J gave up 2 bases, with 11 bases separating them. Germline V CDR1 and CDR2: MNHEY, SMNVEV (reference sequence). The CDR3 runs 13 residues.

This chain joins TRBV29-1 and TRBJ2-2; D is perhaps TRBD2 (6 bases). The ends were cut back, 7 bases at V and 1 base at J, with 13 bases in the middle. The CDR3 sequence is 14 residues long. CDR1 SQVTM and CDR2 ANQGSEA come from the germline V gene. CDR3 in amino acids: CSAAFSGNTGELFF. CDR3 sequence (DNA): TGCAGCGCCGCCTTTAGCGGGAACACCGGGGAGCTGTTTTTT.

J is TRBJ2-2 and V is TRBV30; weak D call: TRBD2 (5 bases). There are 13 residues in the CDR3. Germline V gives CDR1 GTSNPN, CDR2 SVGIG (reference sequence). The ends were cut back, 2 bases at V and 4 bases at J, with 8 bases in the middle. The CDR3 nucleotides are TGTGCCTGGAGTACTGAGGGCACCGGGGAGCTGTTTTTT. It is translated as CAWSTEGTGELFF.

The chain's CDR3 is CASSLALGNTEAFF. The CDR3 DNA sequence: TGTGCCAGCAGTTTGGCCCTTGGGAACACTGAAGCTTTCTTT. The chain couples TRBV27 to TRBJ1-1; D not certain. CDR1 MNHEY and CDR2 SMNVEV come from the germline V gene (reference sequence). The CDR3 contains 14 residues. The V gene lost 3 bases and the J gene lost 1 base, with 9 bases spanning the gap.

This clone was seen a handful of times. This chain uses TRBV28 with TRBJ1-3; D not certain. V was clipped by 7 bases and J by 7 bases, with 17 bases between them. Germline V CDR1 and CDR2: MDHEN, SYDVKM. This CDR3 comprises 14 residues. The CDR3 bases are TGTGCCAGCACCAGAAACGAGGGAGGCAACACCATATATTTT. It translates to CASTRNEGGNTIYF.

The chain carries TRBV5-6 and TRBJ2-4; D is unresolved. V was cut by 0 bases and J by 3 bases, with 1 base left in between. This CDR3 is built from 12 residues. Germline CDR1 reads SGHDT; CDR2 reads YYEEEE. The CDR3 is CASSLGKNIQYF. The CDR3 DNA reads TGTGCCAGCAGCTTGGGCAAAAACATTCAGTACTTC.

This clone came up a few times. The genes are TRBV23-1 and TRBJ1-1, with D possibly TRBD1 on 6 matching bases. TRBV23-1 is classed as an ORF, of uncertain function. The CDR3 loop spans 16 amino acids. Trimming cost V 3 bases and J 0 bases, with 14 bases left between them. As DNA, the CDR3 is TGCGCCAGCAGTCACCGCCCCAGGGGTATGAACACTGAAGCTTTCTTT. Protein product: CASSHRPRGMNTEAFF.

This chain connects TRBV4-3 to TRBJ2-7; the D gene is possibly TRBD1 (6 bases). Between the trimmed V and J ends, which lost 3 bases and 1 base, there was a span of 16 bases. From germline, CDR1 is LGHNA and CDR2 YSLEER. CDR3 length: 16 residues. The CDR3 is CASSQGLGAISYEQYF. CDR3 nucleotides: TGCGCCAGCAGCCAGGGGTTGGGGGCGATATCCTACGAGCAGTACTTC.

Here the CDR3 DNA reads TGTGCCAGCAGTCCTGGGACACTCAGCGGTCAGCCCCAGCATTTT. It yields the protein CASSPGTLSGQPQHF. The genes are TRBV27 and TRBJ1-5, with D possibly being TRBD1 (6 bases). There are 15 residues in the CDR3. In germline, CDR1 is MNHEY, CDR2 SMNVEV (reference sequence). V was pared by 5 bases and J by 6 bases, with 17 bases between.

This clone was found a few times. The gene calls are TRBV4-1 and TRBJ2-1, with 8 bases identical to TRBD2. Germline V gives CDR1 MGHRA, CDR2 YSYEKL. CDR3 length equals 16 residues. V lost 0 bases and J lost 4; bases outside the gene matches: 5. In DNA form, the CDR3 reads TGCGCCAGCAGCCAAGATGCGGGGGGCTCTTACAATGAGCAGTTCTTC. This codes for CASSQDAGGSYNEQFF.

This clone has only a few counts. V and J are TRBV5-1 and TRBJ2-3, with D perhaps matching TRBD1 or TRBD2 (6 bases each). In germline, CDR1 is SGHRS, CDR2 YFSETQ. This CDR3 has 15 residues. V was cut by 4 bases and J by 6 bases, with 18 bases left in between. The chain's CDR3 is CASSPGAPPYDTQYF. CDR3 bases: TGCGCCAGCAGCCCGGGGGCGCCCCCTTACGATACGCAGTATTTT.

This clone occurred once. Here the CDR3 DNA reads TGTGCCAGCTCACTGACAGGGTTCGGAACAGATACGCAGTATTTT. It is translated as CASSLTGFGTDTQYF. This chain joins TRBV18 and TRBJ2-3; 7 nucleotides match TRBD1. With 4 bases clipped from V and 3 bases from J, the junction kept 7 bases outside the gene matches. Germline V CDR1 and CDR2: KGHSH, LQKENI. The CDR3 loop spans 15 amino acids.

V and J are TRBV27 and TRBJ1-2; unclear D gene. Germline V gene data show CDR1 as MNHEY and CDR2 as SMNVEV (reference sequence). V lost 6 bases and J lost 3, with 14 bases in between. This CDR3 contains 14 residues. DNA for the CDR3: TGTGCCAGCAGCTGGACGGAGACTCACTATGGCTACACCTTC. It codes for CASSWTETHYGYTF.

This chain joins TRBV29-1 and TRBJ2-1, with TRBD1 matching over 7 bases. Germline V lookup: CDR1 SQVTM, CDR2 ANQGSEA. The CDR3 has 15 amino acids. Trimming at V came to 3 bases and at J to 9 bases, leaving 14 bases not matched to a gene. The CDR3 protein is CSVEANRDSGFEQFF. The CDR3 DNA is TGCAGCGTTGAGGCTAACCGGGACAGCGGATTTGAGCAGTTCTTC.

As concerns this clone: One junction end disagrees with the germline gene, perhaps due to a read error. This chain links TRBV5-6 with TRBJ2-3, with 7 bases aligning to TRBD1. Germline CDR1 reads SGHDT; CDR2 reads YYEEEE. The CDR3 sequence is 16 residues long. The chain's CDR3 is CANSPGNDRVTDTQYF. Here the CDR3 DNA reads TGTGCCAACAGCCCGGGGAATGACAGGGTTACAGATACGCAGTATTTT.

The chain has TRBV18 and TRBJ1-1; D may be TRBD1 (5 bases). CDR1 and CDR2 from the germline V gene are KGHSH and LQKENI. The CDR3 totals 15 residues. V dropped 4 bases and J dropped 1 base, with 13 bases sitting between them. The CDR3 DNA reads TGTGCCAGCTCACGGTCGGGCAGGGAGAACACTGAAGCTTTCTTT. Translating it yields CASSRSGRENTEAFF.

The chain links TRBV28 to TRBJ2-3; D unresolved. The germline gives CDR1 MDHEN, CDR2 SYDVKM. CDR3 size: 13 residues. Trimming cost V 7 bases and J 1 base, with 9 bases left between them. CDR3: CASMPTRTDTQYF. In DNA, the CDR3 is TGTGCCAGCATGCCCACCCGCACAGATACGCAGTATTTT. Supplemented by reference TRBV28 and TRBJ2-3, the full variable domain reads DVKVTQSSRYLVKRTGEKVFLECVQDMDHENMFWYRQDPGLGLRLIYFSYDVKMKEKGDIPEGYSVSREKKERFSLILESASTNQTSMYLCASMPTRTDTQYFGPGTRLTVL.

This clone came up a few times. The chain uses TRBV4-3 and TRBJ2-7; D is unclear. The V and J ends lost 1 base and 4 bases respectively, with 11 bases between them. The CDR3 spans 14 residues. Germline lookup yields CDR1 LGHNA and CDR2 YSLEER. The CDR3 nucleotides are TGCGCCAGCAGCCAAGCATCGGTAGGGTACGAGCAGTACTTC. Amino acid sequence: CASSQASVGYEQYF.